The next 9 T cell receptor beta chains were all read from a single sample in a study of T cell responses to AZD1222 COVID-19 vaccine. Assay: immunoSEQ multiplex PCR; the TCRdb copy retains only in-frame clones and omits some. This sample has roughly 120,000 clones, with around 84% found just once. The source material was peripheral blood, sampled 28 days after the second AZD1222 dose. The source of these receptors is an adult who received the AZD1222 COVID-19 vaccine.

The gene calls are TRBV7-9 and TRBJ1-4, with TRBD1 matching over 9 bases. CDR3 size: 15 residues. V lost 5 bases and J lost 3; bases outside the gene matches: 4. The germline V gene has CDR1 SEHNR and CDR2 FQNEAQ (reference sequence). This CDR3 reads CASSPDRGANEKLFF. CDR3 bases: TGTGCCAGCAGCCCCGACAGGGGGGCTAATGAAAAACTGTTTTTT.

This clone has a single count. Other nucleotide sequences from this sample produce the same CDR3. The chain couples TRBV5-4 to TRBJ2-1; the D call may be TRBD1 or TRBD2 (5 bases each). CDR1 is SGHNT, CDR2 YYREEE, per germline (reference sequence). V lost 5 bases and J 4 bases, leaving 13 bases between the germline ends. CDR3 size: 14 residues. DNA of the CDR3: TGTGCCAGCAGTTCCGGGACCGAATACAATGAGCAGTTCTTC. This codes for CASSSGTEYNEQFF.

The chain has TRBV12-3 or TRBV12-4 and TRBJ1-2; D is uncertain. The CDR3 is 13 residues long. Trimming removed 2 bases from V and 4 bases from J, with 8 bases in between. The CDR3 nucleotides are TGTGCCAGCAGTTTATCGGCCAGCTATGGCTACACCTTC. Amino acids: CASSLSASYGYTF.

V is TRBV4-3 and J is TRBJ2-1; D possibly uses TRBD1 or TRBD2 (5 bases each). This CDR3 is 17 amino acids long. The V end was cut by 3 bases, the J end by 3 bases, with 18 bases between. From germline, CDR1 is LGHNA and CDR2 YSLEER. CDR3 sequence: CASSQGVSQDVYNEQFF. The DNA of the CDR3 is TGCGCCAGCAGCCAGGGGGTCTCGCAGGATGTCTACAATGAGCAGTTCTTC.

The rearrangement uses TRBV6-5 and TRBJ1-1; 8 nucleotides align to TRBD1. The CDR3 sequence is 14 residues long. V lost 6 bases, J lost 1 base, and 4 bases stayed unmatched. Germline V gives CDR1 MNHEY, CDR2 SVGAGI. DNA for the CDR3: TGTGCCAGCAGGCAGGGGGCCGGGAACACTGAAGCTTTCTTT. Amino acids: CASRQGAGNTEAFF.

CDR3 sequence: CASSQRGSGNTIYF. The CDR3 DNA follows: TGTGCCAGCAGCCAAAGGGGGTCCGGAAACACCATATATTTT. The chain employs TRBV3-1 (or the pseudogene TRBV3-2) and TRBJ1-3, with D possibly being TRBD1 (6 bases). The V gene lost 2 bases and the J gene lost 4 bases, with 9 bases spanning the gap. The germline CDR1 and CDR2 sequences are LGHDT and YNNKEL (reference sequence). The CDR3 consists of 14 residues.

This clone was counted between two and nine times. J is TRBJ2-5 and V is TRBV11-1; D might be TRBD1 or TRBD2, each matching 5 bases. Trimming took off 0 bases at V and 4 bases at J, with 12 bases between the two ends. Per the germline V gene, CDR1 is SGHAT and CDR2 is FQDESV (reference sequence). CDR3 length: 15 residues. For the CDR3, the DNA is TGTGCCAGCAGCTTAGCGGGACCCTTGGGAGAGACCCAGTACTTC. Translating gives CASSLAGPLGETQYF.

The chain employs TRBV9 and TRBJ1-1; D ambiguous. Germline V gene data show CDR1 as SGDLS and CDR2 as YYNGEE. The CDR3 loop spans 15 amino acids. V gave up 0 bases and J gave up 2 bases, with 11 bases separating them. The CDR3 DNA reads TGTGCCAGCAGCGTAGCTATCGGGAAAAACACTGAAGCTTTCTTT. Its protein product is CASSVAIGKNTEAFF.

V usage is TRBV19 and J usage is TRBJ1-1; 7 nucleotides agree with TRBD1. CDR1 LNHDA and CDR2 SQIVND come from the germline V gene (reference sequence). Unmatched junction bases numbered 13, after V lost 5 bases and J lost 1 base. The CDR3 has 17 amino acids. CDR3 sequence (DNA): TGTGCCAGTAGTCTCTACTCATCTCGGACAGGGAACACTGAAGCTTTCTTT. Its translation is CASSLYSSRTGNTEAFF.